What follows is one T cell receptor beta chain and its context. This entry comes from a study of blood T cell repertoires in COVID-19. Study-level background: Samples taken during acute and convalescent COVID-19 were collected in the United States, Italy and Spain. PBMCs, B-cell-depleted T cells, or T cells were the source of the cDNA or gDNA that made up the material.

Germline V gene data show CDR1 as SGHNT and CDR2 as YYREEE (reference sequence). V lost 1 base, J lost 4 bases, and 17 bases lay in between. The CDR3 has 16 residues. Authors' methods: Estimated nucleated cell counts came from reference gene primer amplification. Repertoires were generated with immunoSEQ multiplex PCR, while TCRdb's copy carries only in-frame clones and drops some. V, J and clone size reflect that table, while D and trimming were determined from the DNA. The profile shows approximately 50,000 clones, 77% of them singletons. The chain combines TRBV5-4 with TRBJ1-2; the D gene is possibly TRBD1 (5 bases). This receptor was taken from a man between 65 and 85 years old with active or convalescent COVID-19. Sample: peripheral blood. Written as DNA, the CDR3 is TGTGCCAGCAGCTTGACCGGCGCGGGGCCCCGCTATGGCTACACCTTC. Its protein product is CASSLTGAGPRYGYTF.